This T cell receptor beta chain was identified in a study of prognosis after radiotherapy for stage I lung cancer. Study-wide background: Under 15 cases involved newly diagnosed primary stage I lung tumors, and roughly 5 involved oligometastatic NSCLC subsequent to surgical resection of the primary tumor. Findings of the study overall: It was in patients who developed distant metastases that Shannon entropy after stereotactic body radiation therapy was lower.

With two-round multiplex PCR, TCR beta CDR3 sequences were amplified from genomic DNA. Amplification in first-round PCR relied on primers specific to each TRBV and TRBJ gene. TCRdb reprocessed the multiplex PCR reads with MiXCR, giving one entry per CDR3 protein. The table shows about 35,000 distinct CDR3 sequences, with roughly a third occurring only once. This CDR3 is built from 14 residues. The germline gives CDR1 MNHGY, CDR2 SVAAGI. Trimming removed 6 bases from V and 10 bases from J, with 19 bases in between. A note on this clonotype: What it recognizes is unknown. This likely stems from a read error, as it lies one base from a far larger clone.

The specimen was PBMCs, collected before or after stereotactic body radiation therapy (not recorded which). This clonotype originated in a donor aged 50 or older with non-small cell lung cancer. This chain connects TRBV6-9 to TRBJ2-1, with a weak D call TRBD1 (6 bases). The CDR3 region is CASRKGTWEREQFF. The CDR3, as DNA: TGTGCCAGCAGAAAGGGGACATGGGAAAGAGAGCAGTTCTTC.